The subject of this entry is one TCR beta chain. This sample is part of a study of blood T cell repertoires in COVID-19. V lost 2 bases, J lost 2 bases, and 15 bases lay in between. CDR1 and CDR2 from the germline V gene are MNHEY and SVGAGI. The CDR3 covers 16 residues. Data came from immunoSEQ multiplex PCR; TCRdb stores just in-frame clones and leaves some out. The sample contains about 160,000 clones, around 90% of which appear only once. Sequencing was done on a sample of peripheral blood. The V and J genes are TRBV6-5 and TRBJ1-1; TRBD1 might be the D (6 bases). The TCR sequence derives from a woman in her sixties or seventies with active or convalescent COVID-19. As DNA, the CDR3 is TGTGCCAGCAGTTACAGTCCCCAGGGGTCCAACACTGAAGCTTTCTTT. This sequence encodes CASSYSPQGSNTEAFF.